This entry features one T cell receptor (beta chain) sequence. What antigen it recognizes has not been identified. No much larger clone is present one base from it, and per-base qualities are unavailable. The germline V and J ends show losses of 5 bases and 5 bases respectively, and no gene match explains 11 bases of the junction. From cysteine to phenylalanine, the CDR3 is 16 amino acids long. CDR3 DNA only is kept here, 48 bases in frame from base 1. CDR1 KGHSH and CDR2 LQKENI were looked up in the germline V gene. This sample is drawn from a study of blood T cell repertoires in COVID-19 (dated by TCRdb to 2019 to 2021). As for the study more broadly: Samples from collaborators originated in the United States, Italy and Spain and spanned both the acute and convalescent phases of COVID-19. The repertoires were made available in a free public database intended to serve as a resource for research on the immune response to SARS-CoV-2. Samples were obtained from the ongoing ImmuneRACE study (first 160 participants) and from about 1,300 subjects provided by 6 global collaborators. Sample metadata almost always included a de-identified subject ID, COVID-19 status, age in years and sex. The prospective study material was composed of cDNA or gDNA derived from T cells, B-cell-depleted T cells, or PBMCs. HLA class I and class II types, where available, came from metadata supplied by the sample provider rather than from assay-based typing. Deeply sampled blood TCRbeta repertoires from subjects exposed to, actively infected with, or recovered from COVID-19 were included in the dataset. Findings and caveats that apply to the study as a whole: The amount of clinical and demographic metadata varied by source and participant and was provided uncurated.

TCRbeta CDR3 regions were amplified from genomic DNA by means of the immunoSEQ Assay, a bias-controlled multiplex PCR. The original pipeline was this. Nucleated cell counts per sample were estimated from amplification of reference gene primers within the assay. To quantify the absolute abundance of each unique TCRbeta CDR3 rearrangement, sequence reads were collapsed and filtered. For each sample, productive Simpson clonality was calculated as the square root of Simpson's diversity index over productive rearrangements. TCRdb took this table from immuneACCESS and kept in-frame rearrangements with V and J called. Such tables lack part of the clones; where checked against another copy, unresolved V genes explain under half of the gap, and the rest is unexplained. V and J calls and clone size are those listed in that table; D and trimming were worked out from the DNA. This sample holds some 140,000 clones; roughly four fifths were observed only once. Of the sample, approximately 3% falls within the top ten clones.

Whole blood was collected in K2EDTA tubes by collaborating institutions according to the institutions' own protocols. For TCRbeta analysis, collaborators shipped samples as frozen whole blood, isolated PBMCs, or DNA extracted from either of those sample types. Sequenced input: peripheral blood. The rearrangement combines TRBV18 with TRBJ2-7; TRBD1 lines up with 11 middle nucleotides. The receptor was isolated from an elderly woman with acute or convalescent COVID-19. The sequence in DNA is TGTGCCAGCTCAAATGGACGGACAGGGGGCTCAAACGAGCAGTACTTC. Its protein reads: CASSNGRTGGSNEQYF.